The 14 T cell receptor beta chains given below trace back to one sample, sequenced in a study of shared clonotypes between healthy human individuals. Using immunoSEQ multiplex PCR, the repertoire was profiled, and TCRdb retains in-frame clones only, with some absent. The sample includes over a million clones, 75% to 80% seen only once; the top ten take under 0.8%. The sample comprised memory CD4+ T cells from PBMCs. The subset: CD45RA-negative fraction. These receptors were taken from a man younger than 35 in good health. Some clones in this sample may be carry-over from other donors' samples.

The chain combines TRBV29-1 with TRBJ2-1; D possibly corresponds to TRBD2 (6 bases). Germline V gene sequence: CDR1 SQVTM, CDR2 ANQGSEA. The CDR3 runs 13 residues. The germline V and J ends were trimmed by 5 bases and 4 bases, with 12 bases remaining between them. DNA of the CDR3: TGCAGCGTTTCCTCCGGGGGATACAATGAGCAGTTCTTC. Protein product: CSVSSGGYNEQFF.

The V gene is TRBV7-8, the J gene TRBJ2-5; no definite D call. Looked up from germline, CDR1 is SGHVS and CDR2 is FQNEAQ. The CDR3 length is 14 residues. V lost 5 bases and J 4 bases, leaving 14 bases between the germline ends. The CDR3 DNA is TGTGCCAGCAGCCCTAGACGGGCCGGAGAGACCCAGTACTTC. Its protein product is CASSPRRAGETQYF.

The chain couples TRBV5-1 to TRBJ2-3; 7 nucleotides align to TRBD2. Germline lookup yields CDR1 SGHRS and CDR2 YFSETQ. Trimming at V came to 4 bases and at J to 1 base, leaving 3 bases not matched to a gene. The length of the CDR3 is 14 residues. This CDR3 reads CASSPTSGTDTQYF. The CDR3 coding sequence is TGCGCCAGCAGCCCTACTAGCGGCACAGATACGCAGTATTTT. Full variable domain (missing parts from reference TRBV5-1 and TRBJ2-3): KAGVTQTPRYLIKTRGQQVTLSCSPISGHRSVSWYQQTPGQGLQFLFEYFSETQRNKGNFPGRFSGRQFSNSRSEMNVSTLELGDSALYLCASSPTSGTDTQYFGPGTRLTVL.

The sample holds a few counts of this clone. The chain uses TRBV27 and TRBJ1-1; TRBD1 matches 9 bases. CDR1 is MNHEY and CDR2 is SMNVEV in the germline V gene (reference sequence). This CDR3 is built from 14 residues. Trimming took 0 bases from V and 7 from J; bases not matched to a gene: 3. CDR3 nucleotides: TGTGCCAGCAGTTTATCGAGGGACAGGGTTGAAGCTTTCTTT. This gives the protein CASSLSRDRVEAFF.

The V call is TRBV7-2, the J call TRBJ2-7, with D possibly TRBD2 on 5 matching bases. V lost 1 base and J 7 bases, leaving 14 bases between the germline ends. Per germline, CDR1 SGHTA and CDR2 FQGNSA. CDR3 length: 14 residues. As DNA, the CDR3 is TGTGCCAGCAGCTTAGGGTACGAGAGGACTGAGCAGTACTTC. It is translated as CASSLGYERTEQYF.

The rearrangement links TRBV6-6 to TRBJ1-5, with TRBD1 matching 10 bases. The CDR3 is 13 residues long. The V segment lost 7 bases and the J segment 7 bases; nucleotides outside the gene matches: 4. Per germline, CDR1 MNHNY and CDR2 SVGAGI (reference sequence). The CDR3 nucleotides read TGTGCCAGCACGACAGGGGGCAGACAGCCCCAGCATTTT. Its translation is CASTTGGRQPQHF.

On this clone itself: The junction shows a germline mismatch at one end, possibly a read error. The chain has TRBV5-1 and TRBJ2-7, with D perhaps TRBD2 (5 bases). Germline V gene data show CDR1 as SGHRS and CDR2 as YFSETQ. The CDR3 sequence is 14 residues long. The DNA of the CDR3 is TGCGCCAGCAGAGCGGAAAGCCACTCCGACGAGCAGTACTTC. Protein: CASRAESHSDEQYF.

As DNA, the CDR3 is TGCGCCAGCAGCGACGGCGGAACACCCGGCCAGACCCAGTACTTC. Protein product: CASSDGGTPGQTQYF. The chain is built from TRBV5-1 and TRBJ2-5; D is unclear. The CDR3 contains 15 residues. CDR1 and CDR2 from the germline V gene are SGHRS and YFSETQ. Deletions cut 4 bases from V and 6 bases from J, with 19 bases between.

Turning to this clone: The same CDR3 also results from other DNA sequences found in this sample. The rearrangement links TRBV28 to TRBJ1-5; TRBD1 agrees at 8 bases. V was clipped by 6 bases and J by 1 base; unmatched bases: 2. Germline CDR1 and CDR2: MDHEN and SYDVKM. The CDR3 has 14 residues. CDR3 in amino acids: CASRQGGSNQPQHF. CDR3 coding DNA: TGTGCCAGCAGACAGGGGGGGAGCAATCAGCCCCAGCATTTT. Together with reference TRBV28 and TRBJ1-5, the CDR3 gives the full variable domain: DVKVTQSSRYLVKRTGEKVFLECVQDMDHENMFWYRQDPGLGLRLIYFSYDVKMKEKGDIPEGYSVSREKKERFSLILESASTNQTSMYLCASRQGGSNQPQHFGDGTRLSIL.

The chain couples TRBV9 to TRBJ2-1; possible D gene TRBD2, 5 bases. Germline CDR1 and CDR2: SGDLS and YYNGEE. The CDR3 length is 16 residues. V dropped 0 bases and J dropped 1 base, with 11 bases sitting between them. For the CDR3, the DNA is TGTGCCAGCAGCGTAGCTAGCCTGGGGTCCTACAATGAGCAGTTCTTC. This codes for CASSVASLGSYNEQFF.

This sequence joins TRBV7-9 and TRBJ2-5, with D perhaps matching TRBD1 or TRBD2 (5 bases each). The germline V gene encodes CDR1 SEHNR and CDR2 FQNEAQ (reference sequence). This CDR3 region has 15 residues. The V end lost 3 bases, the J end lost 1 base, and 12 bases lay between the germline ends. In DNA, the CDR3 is TGTGCCAGCAGCTTTAGCACAGGACTCCAAGAGACCCAGTACTTC. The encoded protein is CASSFSTGLQETQYF.

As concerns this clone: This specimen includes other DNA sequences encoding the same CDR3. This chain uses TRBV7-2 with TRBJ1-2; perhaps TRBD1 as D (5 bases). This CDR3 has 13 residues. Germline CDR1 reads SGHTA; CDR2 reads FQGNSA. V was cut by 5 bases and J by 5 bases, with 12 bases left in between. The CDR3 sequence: CASSLGRLYGYTF. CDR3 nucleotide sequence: TGTGCCAGCAGCCTGGGACGGCTATATGGCTACACCTTC.

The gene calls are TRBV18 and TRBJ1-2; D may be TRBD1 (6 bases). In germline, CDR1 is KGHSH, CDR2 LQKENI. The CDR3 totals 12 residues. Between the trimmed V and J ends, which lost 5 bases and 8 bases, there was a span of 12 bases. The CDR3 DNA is TGTGCCAGCTCAAACAACAGGGACGGCTACACCTTC. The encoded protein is CASSNNRDGYTF.

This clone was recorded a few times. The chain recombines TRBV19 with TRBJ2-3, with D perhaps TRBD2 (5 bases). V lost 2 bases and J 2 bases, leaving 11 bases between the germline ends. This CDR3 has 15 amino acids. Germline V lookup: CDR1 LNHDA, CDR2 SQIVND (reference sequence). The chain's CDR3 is CASSIMSGPTDTQYF. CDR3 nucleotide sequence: TGTGCCAGTAGTATAATGAGCGGACCCACAGATACGCAGTATTTT.